These T cell receptor beta chains were read from a single sample in a study of blood T cells in healthy people across ages. TCRdb passed the 5' RACE reads through MiXCR, listing each CDR3 protein once. The table includes roughly 410,000 distinct CDR3 sequences, roughly half detected once. Sequencing used blood. These receptors were taken from a man in his sixties in good health. Both conserved end residues are part of each CDR3. A D gene is named only where the DNA matches it firmly. Part of the rows lack a size; the others show once, few, many or a class for expanded clones.

TRBV28	-	TRBJ1-4	11	-	TGTGCCAGCAGTTTCTTGGGTAAACTGTTTTTT	CASSFLGKLFF
TRBV10-3	-	TRBJ2-3	15	-	TGTGCCATCAGTGAGTCGATTGAAGCTGGGGATACGCAGTATTTT	CAISESIEAGDTQYF
TRBV12-3/TRBV12-4	-	TRBJ2-1	13	few	TGTGCCAGCAAACCCGGGCCCTACAATGAGCAGTTCTTC	CASKPGPYNEQFF
TRBV2	TRBD1	TRBJ2-5	15	-	TGTGCCAGCAGTATTGATTCGACAGGGGGCGAGACCCAGTACTTC	CASSIDSTGGETQYF
TRBV14	-	TRBJ1-1	15	-	TGTGCCAGCAGCCTGCAGGCCCGCGGCGCCACTGAAGCTTTCTTT	CASSLQARGATEAFF
TRBV4-3	TRBD2	TRBJ2-1	14	-	TGCGCCAGCAGCCCTGACTTACTAGCGGCCGTGCAGTTCTTC	CASSPDLLAAVQFF
TRBV5-1	-	TRBJ1-2	16	-	TGCGCCAGCAGCTCCCAACCCGGGGACACTAACTATGGCTACACCTTC	CASSSQPGDTNYGYTF
TRBV9	TRBD2	TRBJ2-5	15	few	TGTGCCAGCAGCCTGCGGGGACTAGAGTTCGATGAGCAGTACTTC	CASSLRGLEFDEQYF
TRBV6-2/TRBV6-3	-	TRBJ2-7	13	few	TGTGCCAGCAGTTGGACAGATTCCTACGAGCAGTACTTC	CASSWTDSYEQYF
TRBV7-8	TRBD2	TRBJ2-7	15	once	TGTGCCAGCAACTTAGCGGGTACCACCCCCTACGAGCAGTACTTC	CASNLAGTTPYEQYF
TRBV11-2	-	TRBJ2-5	12	-	TGTGCCAGCAGCTTAGTGGTTGGAGAGCAGTACTTC	CASSLVVGEQYF
TRBV7-2	TRBD1	TRBJ2-1	15	once	TGTGCCAGCAGCTTAGGACAGGGTCTTCCCTACGAGCAGTTCTTC	CASSLGQGLPYEQFF
TRBV3-1	-	TRBJ1-1	13	-	TGTGCCAGCAGCCGGGGGTGGAACACTGAAGCTTTCTTT	CASSRGWNTEAFF
TRBV20-1	TRBD1	TRBJ2-7	15	-	TGCAGTGCTCCCCCCGGGGACAGGAGTTTTTACGAGCAGTACTTC	CSAPPGDRSFYEQYF
TRBV29-1	TRBD2	TRBJ2-5	16	many	TGCAGCGTTGAAGATCGAGGGGCGGGAGCTGGGGAGACCCAGTACTTC	CSVEDRGAGAGETQYF
TRBV2	-	TRBJ2-2	14	-	TGTGCCAGCAGTGCCAGGGAGAACACCGGGGAGCTGTTTTTT	CASSARENTGELFF
TRBV20-1	-	TRBJ2-7	14	-	TGCAATGCTAGCGAGGCTAGCCGGAGCCACGAGCAGTACTTC	CNASEASRSHEQYF
TRBV5-1	-	TRBJ2-7	18	-	TGCGCCAGCAGCTTGAGGGGAACGACGGCAAGAGGGTCCTACGAGCAGTACTTC	CASSLRGTTARGSYEQYF
TRBV29-1	-	TRBJ2-7	16	-	TGCAGCGTTAGTGGGAGCGGGGACAGCCGATCCTACGAGCAGTACTTC	CSVSGSGDSRSYEQYF
TRBV15	TRBD1	TRBJ2-3	16	-	TGTGCCACCAGCAGATCGACAGGGAAGGGCACTGATACGCAGTATTTT	CATSRSTGKGTDTQYF
TRBV6-6	-	TRBJ1-1	14	-	TGTGCCAGCAGTTTTCCCGAAGGGAGCACTGAAGCTTTCTTT	CASSFPEGSTEAFF
TRBV9	TRBD2	TRBJ2-3	16	many	TGTGCCAGCAGCGTAGAGATAGCGGGAGGGGGTCATACGCAGTATTTT	CASSVEIAGGGHTQYF
TRBV12-3/TRBV12-4	-	TRBJ2-1	16	-	TGTGCCAGCACCAGGGTGGGGGAAAGGTCCTACAATGAGCAGTTCTTC	CASTRVGERSYNEQFF
TRBV20-1	TRBD2	TRBJ2-7	11	-	TGCAGACCCGGGGGGGATTACGAGCAGTACTTC	CRPGGDYEQYF
TRBV27	-	TRBJ1-2	13	-	TGTGCCAGCAGTTTTTCCAGGCGCTATGGCTACACCTTC	CASSFSRRYGYTF
TRBV5-1	-	TRBJ2-2	12	-	TGCGCCAGCATGGGATTCACCGGGGAGCTGTTTTTT	CASMGFTGELFF
TRBV28	TRBD1	TRBJ1-3	14	-	TGTGCCAGCAGGAGACAGGGTGTGCGAAACACCATATATTTT	CASRRQGVRNTIYF
TRBV11-2	TRBD1	TRBJ1-2	16	-	TGTGCCAGCAGCTTAGACCAGGGGGAGATCTACTATGGCTACACCTTC	CASSLDQGEIYYGYTF
TRBV18	TRBD1	TRBJ1-2	14	-	TGTGCCAGCTCACCGACAGGGGATCCCTATGGCTACACCTTC	CASSPTGDPYGYTF
TRBV27	TRBD1	TRBJ2-7	16	-	TGTGCCAGCAGTTTTGTAGGGACAGGGGCTCCCTACGAGCAGTACTTC	CASSFVGTGAPYEQYF
TRBV27	-	TRBJ2-5	14	few	TGTGCCAGCAGCCCCATACAGGGTTTGGAGACCCAGTACTTC	CASSPIQGLETQYF
TRBV13	-	TRBJ1-2	13	-	TGTGCCAGCAGCTCACAGGAGCGGGTTGGCTACACCTTC	CASSSQERVGYTF
TRBV4-3	TRBD1	TRBJ1-4	19	-	TGCGCCAGCAGCCAATGGGGCTTGGGCAGGGGGACGACTAATGAAAAACTGTTTTTT	CASSQWGLGRGTTNEKLFF
TRBV3-1	TRBD2	TRBJ2-7	16	-	TGTGCCGGCAGCCAAGGAACTAGCGGGGGGTTGTACGAGCAGTACTTC	CAGSQGTSGGLYEQYF
TRBV27	-	TRBJ2-5	13	-	TGTGCCAGCAGTTTACTGTCTGGCGGGACCCAGTACTTC	CASSLLSGGTQYF
TRBV7-2	-	TRBJ1-5	14	-	TGTGCCAGCAGCCCCCAAGGGATCAATCAGCCCCAGCATTTT	CASSPQGINQPQHF
TRBV4-1	-	TRBJ1-2	15	-	TGCGCCAGCAGCCAAGTTGGCCAGGGTAACTATGGCTACACCTTC	CASSQVGQGNYGYTF
TRBV20-1	-	TRBJ1-2	14	-	TGCAGTGCTAGTATATCAGGGCAAAACTATGGCTACACCTTC	CSASISGQNYGYTF
TRBV18	TRBD2	TRBJ2-1	15	-	TGTGCCAGCTCGGAGAGGACTAGCGACTACAATGAGCAGTTCTTC	CASSERTSDYNEQFF
TRBV3-1	-	TRBJ1-2	14	-	TGTGCCAGCAGCCCCTCCACGGGGGGCTTTGGCTACACCTTC	CASSPSTGGFGYTF
TRBV4-2	TRBD2	TRBJ2-2	18	many	TGTGCCAGCAGCCTGTCGCGGGGGGCCTCCCGGGGAACCGGGGAGCTGTTTTTT	CASSLSRGASRGTGELFF
TRBV11-2	-	TRBJ2-7	13	-	TGTGCCAGCAGCTTAAACGGCGGGCGCGAGCAGTACTTC	CASSLNGGREQYF
TRBV20-1	-	TRBJ2-1	14	-	TGCAGTGCTAGAGATTACGACAGTGGCAATGAGCAGTTCTTC	CSARDYDSGNEQFF
TRBV4-1	TRBD1	TRBJ1-1	15	few	TGCGCCAGCAGCCTCTCAGGGGGGGGGAACACTGAAGCTTTCTTT	CASSLSGGGNTEAFF